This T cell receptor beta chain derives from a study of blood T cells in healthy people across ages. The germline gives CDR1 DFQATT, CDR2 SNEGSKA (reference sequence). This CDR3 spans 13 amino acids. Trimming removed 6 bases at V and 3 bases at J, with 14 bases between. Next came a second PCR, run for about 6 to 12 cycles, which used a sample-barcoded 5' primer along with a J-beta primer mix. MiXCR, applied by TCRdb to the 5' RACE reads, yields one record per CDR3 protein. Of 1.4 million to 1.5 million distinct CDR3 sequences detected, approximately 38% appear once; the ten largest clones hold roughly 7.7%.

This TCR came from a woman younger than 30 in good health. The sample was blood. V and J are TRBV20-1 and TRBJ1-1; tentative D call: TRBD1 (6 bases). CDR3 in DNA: TGCAGTGCCCCGGGGGCAGGGGACACTGAAGCTTTCTTT. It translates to CSAPGAGDTEAFF.